By frequency in the sample, the clone carrying this T cell receptor (beta chain) is medium-sized. The antigen remains undetermined. The data are from a study of OX40 agonist ivuxolimab in advanced cancers. Study-level findings and limits: By week 6 at 0.1 to 3.0 mg/kg, blood CD4+ and CD8+ T cells had expanded clonally.

Method: immunoSEQ multiplex PCR; TCRdb's copy keeps in-frame clones and lacks some. The table shows some 12,000 clones, with 65% to 75% occurring only once. The CDR3 has 15 amino acids. V lost 6 bases and J lost 3; bases outside the gene matches: 11. Germline CDR1 and CDR2: MNHNS and SASEGT. This sequence was found in an adult with an advanced solid tumor such as melanoma, head and neck, liver or kidney cancer. Sequenced material: CD4+ or CD8+ T cells sorted from blood, taken in a trial of the OX40 agonist ivuxolimab. This rearrangement joins TRBV6-1 to TRBJ2-7; 7 positions agree with TRBD1. CDR3 nucleotides: TGTGCCAGCAGGGTCGGAACCGGGACAGACTACGAGCAGTACTTC. Translation: CASRVGTGTDYEQYF.